This paragraph reports one TCR beta chain. No antigen is known for it. These data are taken from a study of graft-versus-host responses after intestinal transplantation. About the study: Recipients had transplants, and these were multivisceral, liver-intestinal, or isolated intestinal. Anti-thymocyte globulin was used for induction in all recipients, who then took tacrolimus and steroids for approximately 3 years.

The CDR3 sequence is 18 residues long. Germline-derived CDR1 and CDR2 are KGHSH and LQKENI. The trim removed 4 bases at V and 1 base at J, leaving 12 bases unmatched. TCRdb's table, derived via immunoSEQ multiplex PCR, lists solely in-frame clones and lacks some. The data show about 100,000 clones, 87% seen once. The study's findings and limits: Graft-donor T cell macrochimerism in patients accompanied high graft-versus-host to host-versus-graft clonal ratios in allografts. Recipient marrow showed GvH clones, some seen first in ileum or blood.

The rearrangement joins TRBV18 to TRBJ2-5; the match to TRBD1 covers 10 bases. The material sequenced was unstimulated CD4+ T cells sorted from spleen or lymph node cells, taken before transplant. This sequence originates from a human donor who was the organ donor for an intestinal transplant. In DNA form, the CDR3 reads TGTGCCAGCTCACAATTTACCGGGACAGGGGACGTCCAAGAGACCCAGTACTTC. Protein product: CASSQFTGTGDVQETQYF.